This entry lists 13 T cell receptor beta chains sequenced from one sample in a study of spatial heterogeneity in lung cancer (dated by TCRdb to the late 2010s). Library construction relied on 5' RACE. The sample was run on a NextSeq 500. TCRdb itself trimmed the public reads at Q25 with fastp, ran MiXCR and retained productive beta chains. Here each entry gathers all rows of one CDR3 protein and keeps the most common genes and DNA. This sample has some 16,000 distinct CDR3 sequences in its table, and about 3.9% of those were observed once. The ten top clones hold around 8.9% of the sample. What this sample's time point label stands for: sample taken at primary tumor resection. The sequenced sample was normal lung tissue next to the tumor, obtained at surgery. The receptor set was obtained from a male donor with early-stage non-small cell lung cancer.

This clonotype occurred many times. Being off target in a library aimed at alpha chains, this beta chain has a size of little meaning. The gene calls are TRBV7-9 and TRBJ1-1; 7 positions match TRBD1. V trimming: 5 bases; J trimming: 5 bases; junction bases outside the gene matches: 11. This CDR3 comprises 15 residues. CDR1 and CDR2 (germline): SEHNR, FQNEAQ (reference sequence). CDR3 residues: CASSRDSIRGTEAFF. CDR3 sequence (DNA): TGTGCCAGCAGCCGGGACAGCATTAGGGGGACTGAAGCTTTCTTT.

This clonotype was seen at least ten times. The library was built for alpha chains, so this beta chain is an off-target read and its size means little. The chain couples TRBV5-1 to TRBJ1-1; D is ambiguous. Trimming removed 0 bases from V and 0 bases from J, with 6 bases in between. The CDR3 consists of 14 residues. CDR1 is SGHRS, CDR2 YFSETQ, per germline. CDR3 loop: CASSLDSLNTEAFF. CDR3 coding DNA: TGCGCCAGCAGCTTGGACAGTTTGAACACTGAAGCTTTCTTT.

This clonotype was recorded at least ten times. The library was prepared for alpha chains; this beta chain is a stray read, so its frequency means little. This chain links TRBV20-1 with TRBJ2-1; 7 positions match TRBD2. V dropped 3 bases and J dropped 8; count of bases not matched to a gene: 10. Germline V lookup: CDR1 DFQATT, CDR2 SNEGSKA (reference sequence). The CDR3 covers 14 residues. The CDR3 protein is CSASVPGGGYEQFF. The CDR3 DNA reads TGCAGTGCTAGCGTTCCGGGAGGTGGTTATGAGCAGTTCTTC.

Turning to this clonotype: This beta chain is an off-target read within a library intended for alpha chains, so its frequency means little. This sequence joins TRBV4-3 and TRBJ2-5; D may be TRBD1 (5 bases). The CDR3 has 16 amino acids. Deletions cut 1 base from V and 2 bases from J, with 14 bases between. Germline CDR1 reads LGHNA; CDR2 reads YSLEER. CDR3 residues: CASSQGGRPGQETQYF. The DNA of the CDR3 is TGCGCCAGCAGCCAAGGAGGCCGTCCAGGGCAAGAGACCCAGTACTTC.

This clonotype showed up many times. In a library made to pick up alpha chains, this beta chain is a stray read with a size that means little. The chain has TRBV12-3 or TRBV12-4 and TRBJ1-6, with 7 bases matching TRBD1. This CDR3 contains 15 residues. V gave up 5 bases and J gave up 6 bases; unmatched junction bases: 7. The CDR3 region has the DNA TGTGCCAGCAGTCAAAGGGACAGCCGTAATTCACCCCTCCACTTT. It codes for CASSQRDSRNSPLHF.

By sample fraction, this clonotype is medium-sized (0.01 to 0.1%). Found in a library prepared for alpha chains, this beta chain is an off-target read, and its abundance has little meaning. V usage is TRBV6-6 and J usage is TRBJ2-3; D is unresolved. Germline-derived CDR1 and CDR2 are MNHNY and SVGAGI (reference sequence). The V end was cut by 6 bases, the J end by 0 bases, with 10 bases between. The CDR3 extends over 14 amino acids. The CDR3 reads CASSPPRSTDTQYF. For the CDR3, the DNA is TGTGCCAGCAGCCCCCCAAGGAGCACAGATACGCAGTATTTT.

This clonotype has a count of ten or more. The size of this beta chain means little, since it is a stray read in a library made for alpha chains. This chain joins TRBV24-1 and TRBJ1-5; 8 bases align to TRBD1. The V segment lost 3 bases and the J segment 6 bases; nucleotides outside the gene matches: 9. The CDR3 runs 16 residues. CDR1 and CDR2 (germline): KGHDR, SFDVKD. The CDR3 reads CATSDASGGEVQPQHF. The CDR3 nucleotides read TGTGCCACCAGTGATGCCTCAGGGGGCGAGGTTCAGCCCCAGCATTTT.

This clonotype was seen repeatedly, ten times or more. Since it is a stray read in a library aimed at alpha chains, this beta chain has a size that is not meaningful. The chain recombines TRBV7-6 with TRBJ2-1, with 10 bases identical to TRBD2. CDR1 SGHVS and CDR2 FNYEAQ come from the germline V gene. The CDR3 has 20 amino acids. V lost 6 bases, J lost 0 bases, and 17 bases stayed unmatched. The CDR3 loop is CASSLDSLAGVGSSYNEQFF. In DNA, the CDR3 is TGTGCCAGCAGTCTAGACTCCCTAGCGGGAGTAGGGAGCTCCTACAATGAGCAGTTCTTC.

This clonotype rates as medium-sized. In a library made to pick up alpha chains, this beta chain is a stray read with a size that means little. This chain uses TRBV7-2 with TRBJ1-1, with D tentatively TRBD1 (5 bases). The CDR3 runs 13 residues. V lost 4 bases and J lost 1, with 7 bases in between. The germline CDR1 and CDR2 sequences are SGHTA and FQGNSA. The CDR3 loop is CASSSQENTEAFF. Written as DNA, the CDR3 is TGTGCCAGCAGCTCACAGGAGAACACTGAAGCTTTCTTT.

By share of the sample, this clonotype is medium-sized (0.01 to 0.1%). The library was designed around alpha chains, so this beta chain is a stray read whose abundance carries little weight. The chain joins TRBV20-1 to TRBJ1-2, with unresolved D. The CDR3 is 12 residues long. Trimming removed 2 bases from V and 1 base from J, with 5 bases in between. The germline V gene has CDR1 DFQATT and CDR2 SNEGSKA (reference sequence). CDR3 sequence: CSARPNNYGYTF. In DNA, the CDR3 is TGCAGTGCTAGACCAAATAACTATGGCTACACCTTC.

This clonotype was recorded many times. This beta chain came through as a stray read in a library set up for alpha chains, and its size says little. The chain has TRBV5-1 and TRBJ2-6; the D gene is possibly TRBD2 (5 bases). Germline assignment: CDR1 SGHRS and CDR2 YFSETQ. The length of the CDR3 is 14 residues. V lost 4 bases, J lost 0 bases, and 5 bases lay in between. CDR3 coding DNA: TGCGCCAGCAGCCGGGACTCTGGGGCCAACGTCCTGACTTTC. Translating it yields CASSRDSGANVLTF. Complete variable domain (other parts from reference TRBV5-1 and TRBJ2-6): KAGVTQTPRYLIKTRGQQVTLSCSPISGHRSVSWYQQTPGQGLQFLFEYFSETQRNKGNFPGRFSGRQFSNSRSEMNVSTLELGDSALYLCASSRDSGANVLTFGAGSRLTVL.

This clonotype has a count of ten or more. Within a library made for alpha chains, this beta chain is off target, and its count is uninformative. V is TRBV11-2 and J is TRBJ2-3; TRBD1 is a possible D gene (5 bases). There are 15 residues in the CDR3. The germline V gene encodes CDR1 SGHAT and CDR2 FQNNGV. The V end lost 1 base, the J end lost 3 bases, and 11 bases lay between the germline ends. The CDR3 loop is CASSLAQGLTDTQYF. The CDR3 nucleotides read TGTGCCAGCAGCTTAGCTCAGGGATTGACAGATACGCAGTATTTT. The full variable domain, completed using reference TRBV11-2 and TRBJ2-3, is EAGVAQSPRYKIIEKRQSVAFWCNPISGHATLYWYQQILGQGPKLLIQFQNNGVVDDSQLPKDRFSAERLKGVDSTLKIQPAKLEDSAVYLCASSLAQGLTDTQYFGPGTRLTVL.

This clonotype appeared many times. With the library built for alpha chains, this beta chain is off target and its frequency is not meaningful. The chain carries TRBV6-5 and TRBJ2-3; D tentatively reads TRBD1 or TRBD2 (6 bases each). The CDR3 loop spans 19 amino acids. Trimming took 0 bases from V and 3 from J, leaving 22 bases between them. Germline CDR1 MNHEY, CDR2 SVGAGI. CDR3 in amino acids: CASSYSLPGRGLRTDTQYF. The CDR3 region has the DNA TGTGCCAGCAGTTACTCACTCCCAGGTCGGGGGCTTCGGACAGATACGCAGTATTTT.